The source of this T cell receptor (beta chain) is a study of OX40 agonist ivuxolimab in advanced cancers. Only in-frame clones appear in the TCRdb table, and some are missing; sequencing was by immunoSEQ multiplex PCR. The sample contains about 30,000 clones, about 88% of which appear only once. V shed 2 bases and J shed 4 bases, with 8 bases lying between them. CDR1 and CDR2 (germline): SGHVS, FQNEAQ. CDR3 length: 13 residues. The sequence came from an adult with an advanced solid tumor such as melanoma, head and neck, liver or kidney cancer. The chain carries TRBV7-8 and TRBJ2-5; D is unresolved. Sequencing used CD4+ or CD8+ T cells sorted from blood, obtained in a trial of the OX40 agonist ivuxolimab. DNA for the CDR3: TGTGCCAGCAGCTTAAGATCTGGAGAGACCCAGTACTTC. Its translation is CASSLRSGETQYF.